The 13 T cell receptor beta chains below all came from one sample that was sequenced in a study of tumor-infiltrating lymphocytes in primary liver carcinoma. From 450 to 600 ng total RNA, TCR beta cDNA was generated with a primer in the constant region. Sequencing libraries for TCR beta derived from three nested multiplex PCR rounds that used slightly modified ARM-PCR. Both of the initial two PCR rounds ran for approximately 11 cycles and employed TRBV1-TRBV30 forward primers alongside a C-beta reverse primer. MiXCR, applied by TCRdb to the multiplex PCR reads, yields one record per CDR3 protein. The data hold about 130,000 distinct CDR3 sequences, with 55% to 75% observed a single time. Unsorted bulk tissue of roughly 18-32 mg yielded co-extracted RNA and DNA. The sequenced sample consisted of liver tumor tissue from sampling region 3. Subset described: tumor region T3, left-lateral pole. All receptors come from a woman aged 60 to 75 with primary liver carcinoma and hepatitis B virus infection.

This chain links TRBV5-1 with TRBJ2-2, with 12 bases fitting TRBD2. The CDR3 totals 17 residues. CDR1 is SGHRS, CDR2 YFSETQ, per germline. Trimming at V came to 3 bases and at J to 2 bases, leaving 5 bases not matched to a gene. Here the CDR3 reads CASSSKLAGGNTGELFF. In nucleotides, the CDR3 is TGCGCCAGCAGCTCAAAACTAGCGGGAGGTAACACCGGGGAGCTGTTTTTT.

This clonotype appeared many times. The rearrangement uses TRBV29-1 and TRBJ1-1; 8 nucleotides agree with TRBD1. The CDR3 totals 15 residues. Germline lookup yields CDR1 SQVTM and CDR2 ANQGSEA. The ends lost 4 bases at V and 6 bases at J; junction bases unmatched: 13. The CDR3 spells CSVVKGRGQVAEAFF. The DNA of the CDR3 is TGCAGCGTTGTAAAAGGCAGGGGGCAGGTCGCTGAAGCTTTCTTT.

This clonotype was seen repeatedly, ten times or more. J is TRBJ2-1 and V is TRBV12-3 or TRBV12-4; 10 positions match TRBD2. This CDR3 has 14 amino acids. The V segment lost 5 bases and the J segment 8 bases; nucleotides outside the gene matches: 6. The CDR3 nucleotides read TGTGCCAGCAGTCCAGCGGGAGGGCGCCATGAGCAGTTCTTC. Translation: CASSPAGGRHEQFF.

A note on this clonotype: This could be a read error, since a much larger clone is one nucleotide away. V is TRBV29-1 and J is TRBJ2-5, with TRBD1 matching 7 bases. The CDR3 loop spans 12 amino acids. CDR1 is SQVTM and CDR2 is ANQGSEA in the germline V gene. The CDR3 bases are TGCACCGTACGACAGGGAGAGGAGACCCAGTACTTC. Protein sequence: CTVRQGEETQYF.

Comment on this clonotype: Mismatch with germline at one junction end may stem from a read error. The chain employs TRBV6-5 and TRBJ2-5; a possible D gene is TRBD1 (6 bases). The germline V gene has CDR1 MNHEY and CDR2 SVGAGI. The CDR3 consists of 16 residues. The DNA for the CDR3 is TGTGCCAGGAGCCCAGGCCGGGACACTAACCAAGAGGCCCAGTACTTC. It encodes CARSPGRDTNQEAQYF.

A single count supports this clonotype. A read error is possible here, since a much larger clone lies one base away. The V gene is TRBV5-1, the J gene TRBJ2-1; weak D call: TRBD2 (6 bases). Germline-derived CDR1 and CDR2 are SGHRS and YFSETQ. V was shortened by 4 bases and J by 5 bases, with 13 bases between the two germline ends. The CDR3 spans 14 residues. CDR3 DNA sequence: TGCGCCAGCAGCGCCGGGACTCTGGACAATGAGCAGTTCTTC. Amino acids: CASSAGTLDNEQFF.

Many counts were recorded for this clonotype. The chain couples TRBV6-2 or TRBV6-3 to TRBJ2-7; 7 bases are shared with TRBD1. V lost 2 bases, J lost 5 bases, and 15 bases stayed unmatched. Germline CDR1 reads MNHEY; CDR2 reads SVGEGT. The CDR3 is 17 amino acids. CDR3 in DNA: TGTGCCAGCAGTTACCCTCCGACCGGGACAGTGGGGCACGAGCAGTACTTC. Amino acids: CASSYPPTGTVGHEQYF.

Comment on this clonotype: As the CDR3 is not closed by the conserved phenylalanine or tryptophan, this likely results from a read error. The CDR3 is CASSPPSGVSEQYS. DNA for the CDR3: TGTGCCAGCAGCCCCCCATCAGGGGTTAGCGAGCAGTACTCC. V gene TRBV11-2 combines with J gene TRBJ2-7; a weak D match, TRBD1 (6 bases). The CDR3 consists of 14 residues. Germline V gene data show CDR1 as SGHAT and CDR2 as FQNNGV. V lost 5 bases to trimming and J lost 6 bases, with 17 bases between them.

This rearrangement joins TRBV11-2 to TRBJ2-5; tentatively, D is TRBD2 (5 bases). V shed 3 bases and J shed 7 bases, with 18 bases lying between them. The CDR3 spans 15 residues. CDR1 and CDR2 (germline): SGHAT, FQNNGV. The CDR3 DNA sequence: TGTGCCAGCAGCTTGGGTTTCCTGGGCGCGGGGACCCAGTACTTC. The encoded protein is CASSLGFLGAGTQYF.

The chain employs TRBV29-1 and TRBJ2-2; TRBD2 might be the D (5 bases). This CDR3 has 12 residues. The V end lost 7 bases, the J end lost 17 bases, and 23 bases lay between the germline ends. Germline V gene lookup returns CDR1 SQVTM and CDR2 ANQGSEA. CDR3 sequence (DNA): TGCAGCGCACCAGAACACACCGGGGAGCCTTTTTTT. Translating gives CSAPEHTGEPFF.

The chain combines TRBV7-9 with TRBJ2-3; 9 bases map to TRBD2. Trimming took 3 bases from V and 3 from J; bases not matched to a gene: 4. This CDR3 is 15 amino acids long. Looked up from germline, CDR1 is SEHNR and CDR2 is FQNEAQ (reference sequence). This chain's CDR3 is CASSFLAGTTDTQYF. The CDR3 region has the DNA TGTGCCAGCAGCTTCCTAGCGGGAACAACAGATACGCAGTATTTT.

Comments on this clonotype: A much larger clone differs by one base, so this may be a read error. CDR3 residues: CASSRLGGNEKLLF. In DNA, the CDR3 is TGTGCCAGCAGTCGCTTGGGAGGAAATGAAAAACTGCTTTTT. This chain joins TRBV12-3 or TRBV12-4 and TRBJ1-4; D is unresolved. The CDR3 length is 14 residues.

A remark on this clonotype: Because it lacks the conserved phenylalanine or tryptophan at the end, this CDR3 is likely a read error. The chain employs TRBV7-3 and TRBJ2-1, with a possible D match to TRBD2 (7 bases). Germline assignment: CDR1 SGHTA and CDR2 FQGTGA. V was cut by 2 bases and J by 10 bases, with 18 bases left in between. This CDR3 has 15 residues. For the CDR3, the DNA is TGTGCCAGCAGCTTAGCCCCGGGGGGCGGGATGGAGCAGTTCTAC. Encoded protein: CASSLAPGGGMEQFY.